This is a list of T cell receptor beta chains from one sample in a study of cytomegalovirus exposure and HLA in healthy donors. TCRdb's copy holds only in-frame clones and misses some; the assay was immunoSEQ multiplex PCR. The data show around 140,000 clones, more than 60% seen once. The sample was PBMCs. The receptors come from a man between 40 and 49 years old in good health and CMV-seropositive. CDR3s include the opening cysteine and the closing phenylalanine or tryptophan. The D gene is left open where the match is weak. Rows may omit the clone size; those that give it use once, few, many or a size class.

>TRBJ2-5|NA|TRBV4-1|TRBD2
CASSQVSSGKTQYF
TGCGCCAGCAGCCAAGTATCTAGCGGCAAGACCCAGTACTTC
>TRBJ1-3|NA|TRBV7-3|TRBD1
CASSLTTGNGNTIYF
TGTGCCAGCAGCTTAACGACAGGGAATGGAAACACCATATATTTT
>TRBJ1-5|NA|TRBV19|NA
CASKFTGRNQPQHF
TGTGCCAGTAAATTCACAGGTAGGAATCAGCCCCAGCATTTT
>TRBJ2-7|NA|TRBV11-1|TRBD2
CASSLIGGETYEQYF
TGTGCCAGCAGCCTAATCGGGGGGGAAACCTACGAGCAGTACTTC
>TRBJ2-3|NA|TRBV7-8|TRBD2
CASSLVPGRRDTQYF
TGTGCCAGCAGCTTAGTCCCCGGGAGGAGGGATACGCAGTATTTT
>TRBJ1-5|NA|TRBV4-2|NA
CASSQDRGNQPQHF
TGTGCCAGCAGCCAAGACAGGGGCAATCAGCCCCAGCATTTT
>TRBJ1-1|few|TRBV10-3|NA
CAISESRGEAFF
TGTGCCATCAGTGAGTCTCGGGGTGAAGCTTTCTTT
>TRBJ1-1|NA|TRBV11-2|NA
CASSPPRAEAFF
TGTGCCAGCAGCCCTCCCAGGGCTGAAGCTTTCTTT
>TRBJ1-1|NA|TRBV7-9|NA
CASSLSSGDTEAFF
TGTGCCAGCAGCTTATCGTCGGGGGACACTGAAGCTTTCTTT
>TRBJ1-2|NA|TRBV28|TRBD1
CASGQGGSGYTF
TGTGCCTCCGGACAGGGGGGGTCTGGCTACACCTTC
>TRBJ2-1|NA|TRBV7-2|TRBD2
CASSLRREIYNEQFF
TGTGCCAGCAGCTTACGGCGGGAGATCTACAATGAGCAGTTCTTC
>TRBJ2-1|NA|TRBV2|TRBD2
CASSVGSGSFNEQFF
TGTGCCAGCAGTGTCGGTAGCGGGAGTTTCAATGAGCAGTTCTTC
>TRBJ1-5|NA|TRBV6-1|NA
CASSRTGFLDQPQHF
TGTGCCAGCAGCCGCACAGGGTTCCTTGATCAGCCCCAGCATTTT
>TRBJ2-3|once|TRBV7-6|TRBD2
CASSPYSGRSDTQYF
TGTGCCAGCAGCCCCTATAGCGGGAGGTCAGATACGCAGTATTTT
>TRBJ2-7|NA|TRBV5-4|TRBD2
CASSPSRGSGTPYEQYF
TGTGCCAGCAGCCCCTCACGGGGGAGCGGGACCCCCTACGAGCAGTACTTC
>TRBJ1-3|NA|TRBV7-9|NA
CASSRPATGNTIYF
TGTGCCAGCAGCCGTCCCGCGACTGGAAACACCATATATTTT